These 27 T cell receptor beta chains originate from one sample sequenced in a study of T cells expressing NK-cell markers. TCRdb re-analyzed the 5' RACE reads; it lists each CDR3 protein once, without DNA. Across 400,000 to 450,000 distinct CDR3 sequences, the top ten clones capture roughly 7.2% of the sample. Source material: blood T cells: a sorted CD56 or NKG2C T cell subset, CD4+ or CD8+ T cells, or bulk PBMC T cells (not recorded which). The receptors were sampled from a woman between 18 and 69 years old in good health.

The V and J genes are TRBV7-8 and TRBJ2-3; TCRdb proposes TRBD2, but this gene call is untestable without DNA. This CDR3 region has 19 residues. Germline CDR1 is SGHVS and CDR2 is FQNEAQ. CDR3 amino acids: CASSLPWVSSGGVPDTQYF.

The gene calls are TRBV7-2 and TRBJ2-7. The CDR3 is made up of 14 amino acids. Germline CDR1 SGHTA, CDR2 FQGNSA. The chain's CDR3 is CASSLQTDTYEQYF.

The chain couples TRBV5-1 to TRBJ2-5. CDR1 SGHRS and CDR2 YFSETQ come from the germline V gene. The length of the CDR3 is 17 residues. The CDR3: CASSLASVASVRETQYF.

V usage is TRBV7-2 and J usage is TRBJ2-7; TCRdb indicates TRBD1, and absent DNA this call remains unverified. Germline CDR1 reads SGHTA; CDR2 reads FQGNSA. The CDR3 has 14 amino acids. CDR3 in amino acids: CASSLQYRDHEQYF.

This CDR3 is CASSLGAVDLTDTQYF. This chain joins TRBV12-3 or TRBV12-4 and TRBJ2-3; absent DNA, TCRdb's TRBD1 call cannot be checked. The CDR3 is 16 residues long.

The rearrangement uses TRBV6-1 and TRBJ1-2; TCRdb's D call, TRBD1, is unchecked because there is no DNA. The CDR3 consists of 14 residues. Germline CDR1 reads MNHNS; CDR2 reads SASEGT. The CDR3 sequence: CASRAGGTASGYTF.

This chain connects TRBV6-2 or TRBV6-3 to TRBJ2-7; TCRdb's D call of TRBD2 is untestable without DNA. This CDR3 contains 17 residues. Germline V gene lookup returns CDR1 MNHEY and CDR2 SVGEGT. CDR3 loop: CASSYSIRLAGTYEQYF.

The chain carries TRBV12-3 or TRBV12-4 and TRBJ2-5; TCRdb calls TRBD1, which cannot be checked without DNA. The CDR3 loop spans 14 amino acids. CDR3 loop: CASSQTVRQETQYF.

V and J are TRBV28 and TRBJ1-1; without DNA, the TCRdb call of TRBD1 cannot be checked. The CDR3 totals 15 residues. Germline V gives CDR1 MDHEN, CDR2 SYDVKM. CDR3 protein: CASSLSRAVTTEAFF.

The chain recombines TRBV29-1 with TRBJ2-3; lacking DNA, the TRBD2 call made by TCRdb goes unchecked. CDR1 is SQVTM, CDR2 ANQGSEA, per germline. This CDR3 region has 14 residues. The CDR3 sequence: CSVEKRSSTDTQYF.

The chain is built from TRBV6-5 and TRBJ2-5. The CDR3 extends over 16 amino acids. Germline V gives CDR1 MNHEY, CDR2 SVGAGI. CDR3 region: CASSYIYVGVTETQYF.

The chain carries TRBV3-1 and TRBJ2-1; the D gene TCRdb calls, TRBD2, cannot be checked with no DNA. The CDR3 is 16 amino acids. Germline assignment: CDR1 LGHDT and CDR2 YNNKEL (reference sequence). This CDR3 is CASSRSSGGAHNEQFF.

The chain combines TRBV18 with TRBJ1-6; the TCRdb call, TRBD1, lacks DNA for checking. The CDR3 contains 14 residues. Germline V gene lookup returns CDR1 KGHSH and CDR2 LQKENI. The CDR3 region is CASSPDRTGSPLHF. Complete variable domain (other parts from reference TRBV18 and TRBJ1-6): NAGVMQNPRHLVRRRGQEARLRCSPMKGHSHVYWYRQLPEEGLKFMVYLQKENIIDESGMPKERFSAEFPKEGPSILRIQQVVRGDSAAYFCASSPDRTGSPLHFGNGTRLTVT.

The CDR3 protein is CASSFFLAGAFGEQFF. The rearrangement links TRBV12-3 or TRBV12-4 to TRBJ2-1; the D gene TCRdb calls, TRBD2, cannot be checked with no DNA. CDR3 length equals 16 residues.

J is TRBJ2-2 and V is TRBV25-1; the TRBD1 assignment by TCRdb is unverifiable without DNA. The CDR3 runs to 15 residues. Germline CDR1 MGHDK, CDR2 SYGVNS. CDR3 in amino acids: CASTYYRVQAGELFF.

This chain connects TRBV5-1 to TRBJ1-1. The CDR3 is 16 residues long. CDR1 and CDR2 from the germline V gene are SGHRS and YFSETQ. This chain's CDR3 is CASSPDIFLGNTEAFF.

The rearrangement uses TRBV4-2 and TRBJ2-2; TCRdb's D call of TRBD2 is untestable without DNA. In germline, CDR1 is LGHNA, CDR2 YNFKEQ. The CDR3 totals 16 residues. The CDR3: CASSQVQGLETGELFF.

The chain joins TRBV2 to TRBJ1-1; TCRdb names TRBD1, which stays unverified in the absence of DNA. This CDR3 region has 13 residues. Germline V gene data show CDR1 as SNHLY and CDR2 as FYNNEI. The CDR3 loop is CAGDRGENTEAFF.

V and J are TRBV9 and TRBJ1-2; absent DNA, TCRdb's TRBD1 call cannot be checked. From germline, CDR1 is SGDLS and CDR2 YYNGEE. CDR3 length: 15 amino acids. This CDR3 reads CASSSSNTGSYGYTF.

This chain links TRBV23-1 with TRBJ1-5; TCRdb picks TRBD1, but there is no DNA to check that call. TRBV23-1 is sorted into the ORF group, with uncertain function. The length of the CDR3 is 15 residues. CDR3: CASSQSQGVDQPQHF.

V gene TRBV19 combines with J gene TRBJ2-1; no DNA is available, so the TRBD2 call from TCRdb remains unchecked. The CDR3 sequence is 17 residues long. Per germline, CDR1 LNHDA and CDR2 SQIVND (reference sequence). CDR3: CASIGDGYPGRYNEQFF.

The chain joins TRBV20-1 to TRBJ2-2. The CDR3 has 12 amino acids. Germline-derived CDR1 and CDR2 are DFQATT and SNEGSKA (reference sequence). This CDR3 reads CSAKLNTGELFF.

J is TRBJ2-1 and V is TRBV4-3; the D gene TCRdb calls, TRBD2, cannot be checked with no DNA. The CDR3 runs 16 residues. Per the germline V gene, CDR1 is LGHNA and CDR2 is YSLEER. Here the CDR3 reads CASSQGSSGRTYEQFF.

The chain links TRBV20-1 to TRBJ1-5; checking the TCRdb D call of TRBD1 is not possible without DNA. CDR3 size: 14 residues. Germline CDR1 is DFQATT and CDR2 is SNEGSKA (reference sequence). The CDR3 region is CSARPPGEGQPQHF.

This chain uses TRBV20-1 with TRBJ1-2; TCRdb's assignment of TRBD1 cannot be checked, as there is no DNA. The CDR3 loop spans 13 amino acids. Looked up from germline, CDR1 is DFQATT and CDR2 is SNEGSKA (reference sequence). CDR3 in amino acids: CSAATGLNYGYTF.

The J gene is TRBJ2-2, the V gene TRBV29-1; as DNA is missing, the TRBD1 call by TCRdb cannot be tested. Germline loops: CDR1 SQVTM, CDR2 ANQGSEA. The CDR3 totals 14 residues. The CDR3 loop reads CSGGGGKVTGELFF.

The chain carries TRBV7-2 and TRBJ2-7; TCRdb returns TRBD2, unconfirmable since there is no DNA. This CDR3 comprises 14 residues. Germline V gene data show CDR1 as SGHTA and CDR2 as FQGNSA. The chain's CDR3 is CASSGAGTNYEQYF.